The 11 T cell receptor gamma chains below were found in one sample sequenced in a study of γδ T cells in repeated Plasmodium falciparum infection (dated by TCRdb to the early 2020s). Library generation was performed with multiplex PCR. Sequencing took place on an Illumina MiSeq. TCRdb reprocessed the public data with the CATT caller; entries with the same nucleotide sequence were combined afterwards. Recorded for this sample are about 26,000 gamma-chain clones; about 3% of them occurred a single time. Of the sample, about 33% falls within the top ten clones. For bulk TCR repertoire analysis, Vgamma9/Vdelta2+ and Vdelta2-negative gammadelta T cell populations were isolated by flow sorting from peripheral blood mononuclear cells. Specimen: gamma-delta T cells from blood. The receptors originated from a pool of human donors (malaria-infected and uninfected, not separated).

Of note for this clone: The mismatch at residue 4 between this DNA's translation and the TCRdb protein of a much larger clone likely reflects a read error; the protein shown is translated from the DNA. The CDR3 coding sequence is TGTGCCTTGCGGGAGGTGCGCGTGGGCCAAGAGTTGGGCAAAAAAATCAAGGTATTT. Its translation is CALREVRVGQELGKKIKVF. The gene calls are TRGV9 and TRGJP. Germline loops: CDR1 GITISATS, CDR2 ISYDGTV (reference sequence). The CDR3 contains 19 residues.

This clone was observed at least ten times. The protein recorded in TCRdb matches a much larger clone and deviates from this DNA's translation at residue 4, suggesting a read error; the protein here is obtained by translating the DNA. The DNA for the CDR3 is TGTGCCTTGCGGGAGGTTGAGTTGGGCAAAAAAATCAAGGTATTT. Its protein is CALREVELGKKIKVF. V usage is TRGV9 and J usage is TRGJP. From germline, CDR1 is GITISATS and CDR2 ISYDGTV (reference sequence). This CDR3 contains 15 residues.

This clone was recorded many times. This DNA's translation and the protein TCRdb lists, from a much larger clone, do not match at residue 8, likely due to a read error; the protein shown is translated from the DNA. The chain carries TRGV9 and TRGJP. No J gene was available from TCRdb, and it was assigned here by a germline match of the DNA. The CDR3 has 19 amino acids. The trim removed 0 bases at V and 7 bases at J, leaving 12 bases unmatched. CDR1 and CDR2 from the germline V gene are GITISATS and ISYDGTV (reference sequence). CDR3 sequence: CALWEVHWVRELGKKIKVF. In DNA form, the CDR3 reads TGTGCCTTGTGGGAGGTGCATTGGGTGAGGGAGTTGGGCAAAAAAATCAAGGTATTT.

This clone appeared a few times. Translating this DNA gives a protein that differs at residue 3 from the TCRdb one, which belongs to a much larger clone; a read error is likely, and the protein shown is this translation. The rearrangement joins TRGV9 to TRGJ1 or TRGJ2. Matching the DNA to germline supplied the J gene, which TCRdb does not give. The V gene's germline CDR1 is GITISATS and CDR2 ISYDGTV (reference sequence). The CDR3 spans 14 residues. The DNA for the CDR3 is TGTGCCTCGTGGGAGGTGCAGGGGCGAATAAGGAAACTCTTT. Translated, it gives CASWEVQGRIRKLF.

By its share, this clone is medium-sized. This may come from a read error, since a much larger clone is one base off. This sequence joins TRGV9 and TRGJ1 or TRGJ2. The germline V gene has CDR1 GITISATS and CDR2 ISYDGTV (reference sequence). The CDR3 is made up of 13 amino acids. With V trimmed by 0 bases and J by 5 bases, 4 bases remained unmatched. CDR3 sequence: CALWEVQHYKKLF. CDR3 in DNA: TGTGCCTTGTGGGAGGTGCAGCATTATAAGAAACTCTTT.

There are many counts of this clone. It differs at one base from a far larger clone, so likely a read error. The identical CDR3 is also encoded by other nucleotide sequences in the sample. The gene calls are TRGV9 and TRGJP. This CDR3 is built from 16 residues. CDR1 and CDR2 from the germline V gene are GITISATS and ISYDGTV (reference sequence). The CDR3 sequence is CALWKGQELGKKIKVF. CDR3 DNA: TGTGCCTTGTGGAAAGGTCAAGAGTTGGGCAAAAAAATTAAGGTATTT.

Many counts were recorded for this clone. The amino acid sequence in TCRdb belongs to a much larger clone and departs from this DNA's translation at residue 6, likely a sequencing read error; the sequence shown is translated from the DNA. The CDR3 is CALWELTNYYKKLF. In nucleotides, the CDR3 is TGTGCCTTGTGGGAGCTAACGAATTATTATAAGAAACTCTTT. The chain recombines TRGV9 with TRGJ1 or TRGJ2. Trimming cost V 3 bases and J 0 bases; bases outside gene matches: 5. CDR3 length equals 14 residues. Germline V CDR1 and CDR2: GITISATS, ISYDGTV (reference sequence).

This clone was seen a few times. With only one base between it and a far larger clone, this is likely a read error. The sample contains more than one DNA sequence encoding this CDR3. The rearrangement links TRGV9 to TRGJ1 or TRGJ2. Germline matching of the DNA provided the J gene here, since TCRdb leaves it blank. The CDR3 is 15 amino acids. CDR1 and CDR2 from the germline V gene are GITISATS and ISYDGTV (reference sequence). The CDR3 DNA sequence: TGTGCTTTGTGGGAGCTCGACCCTTTTTGTTATAAGAAACTCTTT. This translates into CALWELDPFCYKKLF.

As to this clone: TCRdb's protein for this DNA is that of a much larger clone and differs from the translation at residue 11, likely a read error; the protein shown is the DNA translation. The V and J genes are TRGV9 and TRGJP. The J gene comes from matching the DNA to germline here; TCRdb lacks it. This CDR3 spans 18 amino acids. Germline V gene data show CDR1 as GITISATS and CDR2 as ISYDGTV (reference sequence). CDR3 amino acids: CALWEVLRRESGKKIKVF. DNA of the CDR3: TGTGCCTTGTGGGAGGTGCTACGGCGAGAGTCGGGCAAAAAAATCAAGGTATTT.

This clone is medium-sized in the sample. The DNA is left out, because the CDR3 cannot be placed on it with certainty; the CDR3 is given as TCRdb lists it. Different DNA sequences within this sample yield the same CDR3. This chain's CDR3 is CATWDGAIRNSLAVEQHLLSQVSIGRIQHF. The J gene was not called, though the V gene is TRGV2. The germline V gene has CDR1 EGSNGY and CDR2 YDSYNSKV. The CDR3 has 30 amino acids, counting both end residues.

This clone was seen ten or more times. TCRdb pairs this DNA with a much larger clone's protein that differs at residue 10, likely a read error; the protein shown was translated from the DNA. CDR3 sequence reads: CALWDEELGRKIKVF. Written as DNA, the CDR3 is TGTGCCTTGTGGGATGAAGAGTTGGGCAGAAAAATCAAGGTATTT. The chain recombines TRGV9 with TRGJP. TCRdb gives no J gene; it was assigned here by matching the DNA to germline. Germline assignment: CDR1 GITISATS and CDR2 ISYDGTV (reference sequence). The CDR3 spans 15 residues.